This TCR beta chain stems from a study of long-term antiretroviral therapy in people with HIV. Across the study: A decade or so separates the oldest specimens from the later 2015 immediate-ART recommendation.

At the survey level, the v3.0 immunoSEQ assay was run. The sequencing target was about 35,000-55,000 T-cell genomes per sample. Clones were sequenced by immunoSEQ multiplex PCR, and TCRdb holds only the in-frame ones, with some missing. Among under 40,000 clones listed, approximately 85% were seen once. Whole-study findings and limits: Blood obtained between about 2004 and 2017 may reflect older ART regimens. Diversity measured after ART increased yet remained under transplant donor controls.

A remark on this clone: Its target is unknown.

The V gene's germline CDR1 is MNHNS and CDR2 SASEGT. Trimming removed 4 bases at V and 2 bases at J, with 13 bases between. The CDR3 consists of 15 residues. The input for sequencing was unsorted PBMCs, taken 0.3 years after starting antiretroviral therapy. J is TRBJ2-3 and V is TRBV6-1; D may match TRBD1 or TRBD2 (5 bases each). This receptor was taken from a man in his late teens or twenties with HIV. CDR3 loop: CASSGLTGLTDTQYF. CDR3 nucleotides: TGTGCCAGCAGTGGACTTACGGGGCTCACAGATACGCAGTATTTT.